The T cell receptor beta chain described here comes from a study of T-cell memory formation after mild COVID-19. Study results and limitations: Clones contracting day 15 to 85 were balanced CD4/CD8; later expanders leaned CD4+.

Germline V gene lookup returns CDR1 GTSNPN and CDR2 SVGIG (reference sequence). The V gene end was trimmed by 3 bases and the J gene end by 5 bases; junction bases not matched to a gene: 13. The CDR3 has 16 residues. Turning to this clonotype: Its antigen is still unknown.

TCRdb analysed the 5' RACE reads with MiXCR anew, one entry per CDR3 protein. The data contain some 490,000 distinct CDR3 sequences, about 20% of them singletons. Sequencing was done on a sample of PBMCs or a T cell subset sorted from them (not recorded which). The chain carries TRBV30 and TRBJ2-5; 9 nucleotides agree with TRBD1. This receptor was identified in an adult woman who had mild COVID-19 (a few samples of this study predate the infection). Cell type and time point are not known. For the CDR3, the DNA is TGTGCCTGGAGGCCAGCGTCGGACAGGGGAGGGGAGACCCAGTACTTC. This sequence encodes CAWRPASDRGGETQYF.